The 22 T cell receptor beta chains below were found in one sample sequenced in a study of cytomegalovirus exposure and HLA in healthy donors. 13 Jbeta primers and 60 Vbeta primers were used for the PCR. Sequenced by immunoSEQ multiplex PCR; TCRdb stores in-frame clones only, minus some. Across 41,000 or so clones, the top ten clones capture under 8% of the sample. The sequenced sample consisted of PBMCs. All receptors come from a man aged 25 to 45 in good health and CMV-seronegative.

A word on this clone: The junction and the germline gene differ at one end; a read error may be behind it. In the same sample, other DNA sequences code for this CDR3. V and J are TRBV18 and TRBJ1-4, with 8 bases aligning to TRBD1. Per germline, CDR1 KGHSH and CDR2 LQKENI. CDR3 length equals 15 residues. CDR3 DNA sequence: TGTGCCAGCTCACCACGCGGACAGGGCGGTGAAAAACTGTTCTTT. This codes for CASSPRGQGGEKLFF.

This chain links TRBV5-1 with TRBJ2-3, with 13 nucleotides matching TRBD2. Unmatched junction bases numbered 12, after V lost 3 bases and J lost 2 bases. Germline loops: CDR1 SGHRS, CDR2 YFSETQ. The CDR3 runs 19 residues. The CDR3 spells CASSSRTSGGLASTDTQYF. The CDR3 DNA is TGCGCCAGCAGCTCCAGGACTAGCGGGGGCCTAGCGTCCACAGATACGCAGTATTTT.

This chain connects TRBV2 to TRBJ2-7, with 7 positions matching TRBD2. The germline gives CDR1 SNHLY, CDR2 FYNNEI. There are 13 residues in the CDR3. The junction had 9 bases not matched to a gene; V was cut back by 10 bases and J by 3 bases. This CDR3 reads CATTPLADYEQYF. CDR3 in DNA: TGTGCCACAACGCCCCTAGCGGACTACGAGCAGTACTTC.

The chain couples TRBV28 to TRBJ2-7, with 8 bases identical to TRBD1. Germline loops: CDR1 MDHEN, CDR2 SYDVKM. CDR3 length: 15 residues. The trim removed 4 bases at V and 5 bases at J, leaving 10 bases unmatched. The CDR3 nucleotides are TGTGCCAGCAGTTCCACCGGACAGGGACGACACGAGCAGTACTTC. Amino acid sequence: CASSSTGQGRHEQYF.

The gene calls are TRBV30 and TRBJ2-2, with D possibly TRBD2 on 5 matching bases. CDR1 is GTSNPN, CDR2 SVGIG, per germline (reference sequence). The CDR3 covers 15 residues. Deletions cut 5 bases from V and 3 bases from J, with 16 bases between. This CDR3 is CAWGRLTEDTGELFF. Written as DNA, the CDR3 is TGTGCCTGGGGGCGGCTTACGGAGGACACCGGGGAGCTGTTTTTT.

J is TRBJ2-6 and V is TRBV18, with 9 bases lining up with TRBD1. CDR1 and CDR2 from the germline V gene are KGHSH and LQKENI. The V segment lost 1 base and the J segment 4 bases; nucleotides outside the gene matches: 8. This CDR3 comprises 18 residues. Here the CDR3 reads CASSPRGTGIVGANVLTF. CDR3 DNA sequence: TGTGCCAGCTCACCACGAGGGACAGGGATTGTAGGGGCCAACGTCCTGACTTTC.

The chain carries TRBV9 and TRBJ1-5; D is ambiguous. Germline V gene lookup returns CDR1 SGDLS and CDR2 YYNGEE. The CDR3 sequence is 15 residues long. With 3 bases removed from V and 0 bases from J, the gap between germline ends came to 10 bases. Here the CDR3 reads CASSGRGNSNQPQHF. The CDR3 DNA is TGTGCCAGCAGCGGCCGGGGTAATAGCAATCAGCCCCAGCATTTT.

The rearrangement uses TRBV4-1 and TRBJ1-1; no clear D gene. Germline CDR1 is MGHRA and CDR2 is YSYEKL. CDR3 length equals 14 residues. Between the trimmed V and J ends, which lost 1 base and 5 bases, there was a span of 11 bases. Here the CDR3 reads CASSQVSIGTEAFF. The CDR3 nucleotides are TGCGCCAGCAGCCAAGTGTCTATCGGTACTGAAGCTTTCTTT.

CDR3 in amino acids: CASSYTGTGVVEQYF. The CDR3 DNA is TGTGCCAGCAGTTACACCGGGACAGGGGTCGTCGAGCAGTACTTC. The J gene is TRBJ2-7, the V gene TRBV27; TRBD1 matches at 10 bases. V trimming: 4 bases; J trimming: 6 bases; junction bases outside the gene matches: 9. The CDR3 runs to 15 residues. In germline, CDR1 is MNHEY, CDR2 SMNVEV (reference sequence).

This rearrangement joins TRBV6-4 to TRBJ1-1, with D perhaps TRBD1 (5 bases). The CDR3 loop spans 15 amino acids. The germline V gene has CDR1 MRHNA and CDR2 SNTAGT. The germline V and J ends were trimmed by 0 bases and 4 bases, with 12 bases remaining between them. The DNA of the CDR3 is TGTGCCAGCAGTGACTCGGAGCAGGGAGGCACTGAAGCTTTCTTT. Its translation is CASSDSEQGGTEAFF.

The chain couples TRBV5-1 to TRBJ2-2; TRBD1 agrees at 7 bases. J lost 6 bases, V lost 0 bases, and 5 bases had no gene match. The CDR3 runs to 15 residues. Germline lookup yields CDR1 SGHRS and CDR2 YFSETQ. As DNA, the CDR3 is TGCGCCAGCAGCTTGGGACAGGGTAATGCCGGGGAGCTGTTTTTT. Its protein product is CASSLGQGNAGELFF.

The J gene is TRBJ1-2, the V gene TRBV13, with 9 bases aligning to TRBD1. The CDR3 consists of 15 residues. The trim removed 4 bases at V and 5 bases at J, leaving 8 bases unmatched. CDR1 is PRHDT, CDR2 FYEKMQ, per germline (reference sequence). The CDR3 region is CASSSTGQGRYGYTF. The CDR3 DNA reads TGTGCCAGCAGCTCTACGGGACAGGGAAGGTATGGCTACACCTTC.

This chain connects TRBV9 to TRBJ2-2, with 12 bases that match TRBD1. V shed 3 bases and J 7 bases; nucleotides not matched to a gene: 13. The germline CDR1 and CDR2 sequences are SGDLS and YYNGEE. CDR3 size: 18 residues. The CDR3 DNA reads as TGTGCCAGCAGCGCATCTGCTGGGACAGGGGGCTATCACGGGGAGCTGTTTTTT. Protein sequence: CASSASAGTGGYHGELFF.

The rearrangement links TRBV9 to TRBJ1-2; 7 positions match TRBD1. The length of the CDR3 is 14 residues. Germline V CDR1 and CDR2: SGDLS, YYNGEE. Trimming at V came to 3 bases and at J to 6 bases, leaving 8 bases not matched to a gene. The CDR3 here is CASSDLDRVHGYTF. The CDR3 nucleotides read TGTGCCAGCAGCGACCTCGACAGGGTCCATGGCTACACCTTC.

This chain uses TRBV29-1 with TRBJ2-7, with D possibly TRBD2 on 6 matching bases. V was shortened by 4 bases and J by 0 bases, with 13 bases between the two germline ends. This CDR3 has 14 amino acids. Germline CDR1 reads SQVTM; CDR2 reads ANQGSEA. CDR3 sequence (DNA): TGCAGCGTTGTTAGGAGGGTCGGCTCCTACGAGCAGTACTTC. Residues: CSVVRRVGSYEQYF.

The V and J genes are TRBV5-1 and TRBJ1-1, with TRBD1 matching over 7 bases. Looked up from germline, CDR1 is SGHRS and CDR2 is YFSETQ. V lost 0 bases, J lost 5 bases, and 7 bases stayed unmatched. The CDR3 totals 15 residues. DNA of the CDR3: TGCGCCAGCAGCTTGGTAAACAGGGGCAGGACTGAAGCTTTCTTT. Its translation: CASSLVNRGRTEAFF.

V usage is TRBV5-8 and J usage is TRBJ2-2; a possible D gene is TRBD1 (6 bases). This CDR3 is 17 amino acids long. Trimming took 3 bases from V and 3 from J, leaving 18 bases between them. Germline lookup yields CDR1 SGHTS and CDR2 YDEGEE. The CDR3 nucleotides read TGTGCCAGCAGCTGGAACAGGGTTTACGGGGACACCGGGGAGCTGTTTTTT. Amino acid sequence: CASSWNRVYGDTGELFF. Variable domain in full (rest from reference TRBV5-8 and TRBJ2-2): EAGVTQSPTHLIKTRGQQATLRCSPISGHTSVYWYQQALGLGLQFLLWYDEGEERNRGNFPPRFSGRQFPNYSSELNVNALELEDSALYLCASSWNRVYGDTGELFFGEGSRLTVL.

The gene calls are TRBV5-1 and TRBJ2-5; TRBD2 matches at 8 bases. The end of the DNA fits TRBJ2-7 better, so the J call may be wrong. This CDR3 is built from 16 residues. In germline, CDR1 is SGHRS, CDR2 YFSETQ. DNA for the CDR3: TGCGCCAGCAGCTTATTCAGAGCGGGAGAGCCCTACGAGCAGTACTTC. Its protein is CASSLFRAGEPYEQYF.

The rearrangement joins TRBV11-2 to TRBJ2-1; a weak D match, TRBD2 (6 bases). Germline CDR1 SGHAT, CDR2 FQNNGV. Trimming pared 7 bases from V and 9 bases from J, leaving 16 bases between. The CDR3 contains 13 residues. CDR3 coding DNA: TGTGCCAGCACCTCCTATGGGGGGATTGAGCAGTTCTTC. Translated: CASTSYGGIEQFF.

The genes are TRBV6-1 and TRBJ2-2; the D gene is possibly TRBD1 (6 bases). Germline values: CDR1 MNHNS, CDR2 SASEGT. Trimming stripped 3 bases from V and 6 bases from J, with 11 bases between. CDR3 length: 14 residues. CDR3 sequence reads: CASSDVEGAGELFF. CDR3 in DNA: TGTGCCAGCAGTGATGTAGAGGGGGCCGGGGAGCTGTTTTTT.

The chain has TRBV9 and TRBJ1-5, with D maybe TRBD1 (6 bases). The germline V gene has CDR1 SGDLS and CDR2 YYNGEE. The V end was cut by 4 bases, the J end by 5 bases, with 13 bases between. CDR3 length equals 14 residues. The CDR3 spells CASSKTGTHQPQHF. CDR3 nucleotides: TGTGCCAGCAGCAAGACAGGTACCCATCAGCCCCAGCATTTT.

The chain couples TRBV2 to TRBJ2-3; D ambiguous. Germline CDR1 and CDR2: SNHLY and FYNNEI. The V and J ends lost 7 bases and 6 bases respectively, with 11 bases between them. This CDR3 has 12 residues. This CDR3 is CASTLRRDTQYF. The CDR3 DNA is TGTGCCAGCACCTTAAGGCGGGATACGCAGTATTTT. The full variable domain, with the rest looked up from reference TRBV2 and TRBJ2-3, is EPEVTQTPSHQVTQMGQEVILRCVPISNHLYFYWYRQILGQKVEFLVSFYNNEISEKSEIFDDQFSVERPDGSNFTLKIRSTKLEDSAMYFCASTLRRDTQYFGPGTRLTVL.